Listed here are 32 T cell receptor beta chains from one sample, sequenced in a study of cytomegalovirus exposure and HLA in healthy donors. TCRdb keeps only in-frame clones here, not all; method: immunoSEQ multiplex PCR. The data show a few hundred thousand clones, roughly 89% seen once. Sequenced input: PBMCs. Every receptor here comes from a woman between 18 and 29 years old in good health and CMV-seronegative.

J is TRBJ2-2 and V is TRBV25-1; 7 bases match TRBD1. This CDR3 has 15 amino acids. V shed 4 bases, J shed 5 bases, and the junction held 7 bases outside the gene matches. Germline values: CDR1 MGHDK, CDR2 SYGVNS. The CDR3 spells CASSGGQRITGELFF. The CDR3 DNA is TGTGCCAGCAGTGGGGGACAGCGAATTACCGGGGAGCTGTTTTTT.

The rearrangement uses TRBV4-1 and TRBJ1-5; maybe TRBD1 (6 bases). This CDR3 region has 14 residues. The V end was cut by 3 bases, the J end by 3 bases, with 9 bases between. The germline V gene has CDR1 MGHRA and CDR2 YSYEKL. CDR3 in DNA: TGCGCCAGCAGCCACCGGGACAACAATCAGCCCCAGCATTTT. It yields the protein CASSHRDNNQPQHF.

This chain links TRBV6-4 with TRBJ1-2; 10 positions agree with TRBD1. Germline CDR1 is MRHNA and CDR2 is SNTAGT. V was clipped by 6 bases and J by 5 bases; unmatched bases: 9. The CDR3 totals 15 residues. CDR3 protein: CASRDPGQGHYGYTF. The CDR3 coding sequence is TGTGCCAGCAGGGACCCGGGACAGGGGCATTATGGCTACACCTTC.

V gene TRBV27 combines with J gene TRBJ2-7; a possible D gene is TRBD2 (6 bases). Germline V gene sequence: CDR1 MNHEY, CDR2 SMNVEV (reference sequence). Trimming took off 4 bases at V and 3 bases at J, with 19 bases between the two ends. The CDR3 spans 16 residues. CDR3 sequence: CASSYLVTRSSYEQYF. For the CDR3, the DNA is TGTGCCAGCAGTTACCTCGTGACTAGATCAAGCTACGAGCAGTACTTC.

The genes are TRBV5-1 and TRBJ1-2, with 10 bases identical to TRBD1. Germline trimming cut 7 bases from V and 4 bases from J; bases unmatched to any gene: 7. The CDR3 is 14 amino acids. Germline assignment: CDR1 SGHRS and CDR2 YFSETQ. Written as DNA, the CDR3 is TGCGCCAGCGGAACGGGACAGGGGCTCTATGGCTACACCTTC. It encodes CASGTGQGLYGYTF.

The chain has TRBV6-6 and TRBJ2-1, with 10 positions matching TRBD2. CDR3 length: 15 amino acids. Losses at the gene ends were 2 bases for V and 4 bases for J; bases not matched to a gene: 2. Germline values: CDR1 MNHNY, CDR2 SVGAGI (reference sequence). This CDR3 reads CASSYLAGEYNEQFF. The DNA for the CDR3 is TGTGCCAGCAGTTACCTAGCGGGAGAATACAATGAGCAGTTCTTC.

The chain recombines TRBV27 with TRBJ1-5; 11 bases fit TRBD1. From germline, CDR1 is MNHEY and CDR2 SMNVEV (reference sequence). The CDR3 sequence is 17 residues long. J gave up 2 bases and V 1 base, and 4 bases lay outside the gene matches. In nucleotides, the CDR3 is TGTGCCAGCAGTTTATGGGGGACAGGGGGTGGCAATCAGCCCCAGCATTTT. Protein: CASSLWGTGGGNQPQHF.

The chain employs TRBV27 and TRBJ1-5; D perhaps matches TRBD1 (5 bases). The V end was cut by 8 bases, the J end by 5 bases, with 16 bases between. Germline values: CDR1 MNHEY, CDR2 SMNVEV (reference sequence). This CDR3 has 14 residues. The CDR3 sequence is CASWEGSGDQPQHF. The CDR3 DNA sequence: TGTGCCAGCTGGGAGGGTTCGGGGGATCAGCCCCAGCATTTT.

The gene calls are TRBV30 and TRBJ2-5, with a possible D match to TRBD1 (6 bases). The CDR3 is made up of 13 amino acids. V lost 3 bases to trimming and J lost 3 bases, with 11 bases between them. Per germline, CDR1 GTSNPN and CDR2 SVGIG (reference sequence). The DNA for the CDR3 is TGTGCCTGGAGCGGGACACTTAAAGAGACCCAGTACTTC. It specifies CAWSGTLKETQYF.

This chain links TRBV27 with TRBJ1-1; D gene ambiguous. Germline CDR1 reads MNHEY; CDR2 reads SMNVEV (reference sequence). V was pared by 2 bases and J by 1 base, with 5 bases between. There are 13 residues in the CDR3. CDR3 loop: CASSLRENTEAFF. The CDR3 bases are TGTGCCAGCAGTTTACGGGAGAACACTGAAGCTTTCTTT.

The chain links TRBV6-5 to TRBJ2-7, with no clear D. V was cut by 5 bases and J by 2 bases, with 10 bases left in between. This CDR3 has 13 amino acids. Germline lookup yields CDR1 MNHEY and CDR2 SVGAGI. CDR3 bases: TGTGCCAGCAGTGAATCAGATACCTACGAGCAGTACTTC. It specifies CASSESDTYEQYF.

Written as DNA, the CDR3 is TGTGCCAGCACTTGGGCCGAGGGGGGGGCAACAGATACGCAGTATTTT. Translating it yields CASTWAEGGATDTQYF. The chain joins TRBV28 to TRBJ2-3, with D maybe TRBD2 (7 bases). Germline CDR1 and CDR2: MDHEN and SYDVKM. The CDR3 has 16 amino acids. V lost 7 bases and J lost 3, with 20 bases in between.

The J gene is TRBJ1-1, the V gene TRBV28; 8 bases agree with TRBD1. The CDR3 covers 17 residues. Germline CDR1 and CDR2: MDHEN and SYDVKM. J lost 6 bases, V lost 5 bases, and 17 bases had no gene match. The CDR3 protein is CASSPRQGYVTWAEAFF. The CDR3 DNA is TGTGCCAGCAGTCCCCGACAGGGGTATGTTACGTGGGCTGAAGCTTTCTTT.

The genes are TRBV6-6 and TRBJ2-5; TRBD1 might be the D (6 bases). V lost 0 bases and J lost 1, with 12 bases in between. Germline V CDR1 and CDR2: MNHNY, SVGAGI (reference sequence). This CDR3 has 16 residues. CDR3 coding DNA: TGTGCCAGCAGTTACTCCCAGGGGACGCGCCAAGAGACCCAGTACTTC. Translation gives CASSYSQGTRQETQYF.

The gene calls are TRBV7-9 and TRBJ1-5; D might be TRBD1 (6 bases). The CDR3 loop spans 15 amino acids. Germline values: CDR1 SEHNR, CDR2 FQNEAQ (reference sequence). Trimming removed 4 bases from V and 0 bases from J, with 10 bases in between. CDR3 coding DNA: TGTGCCAGCAGCTCCGGGACACTTAGCAATCAGCCCCAGCATTTT. This codes for CASSSGTLSNQPQHF.

J is TRBJ2-3 and V is TRBV5-1, with 8 positions matching TRBD1. CDR1 and CDR2 (germline): SGHRS, YFSETQ. After removal of 4 bases from V and 5 bases from J, the junction contained 15 bases not matched to a gene. CDR3 length: 17 residues. The CDR3 nucleotides are TGCGCCAGCAGCATAGGACAGGGACCCATAACGAGAGATACGCAGTATTTT. It specifies CASSIGQGPITRDTQYF.

The chain carries TRBV7-9 and TRBJ2-3, with 13 bases fitting TRBD2. Germline values: CDR1 SEHNR, CDR2 FQNEAQ (reference sequence). J gave up 4 bases and V 5 bases, and 9 bases lay outside the gene matches. This CDR3 comprises 17 residues. The CDR3 is CASSAGLAGLVADTQYF. Written as DNA, the CDR3 is TGTGCCAGCAGCGCGGGACTAGCGGGACTAGTTGCAGATACGCAGTATTTT.

This chain links TRBV2 with TRBJ2-7; TRBD1 aligns across 7 bases. Germline V gene lookup returns CDR1 SNHLY and CDR2 FYNNEI. This CDR3 region has 18 residues. The J segment lost 3 bases and the V segment lost 4 bases, leaving 18 bases of the junction unmatched. This chain's CDR3 is CASSVTGIPSRMGYEQYF. The CDR3, as DNA: TGTGCCAGCAGTGTGACAGGGATTCCGAGTCGGATGGGCTACGAGCAGTACTTC. The whole variable domain, remainder taken from reference TRBV2 and TRBJ2-7, is EPEVTQTPSHQVTQMGQEVILRCVPISNHLYFYWYRQILGQKVEFLVSFYNNEISEKSEIFDDQFSVERPDGSNFTLKIRSTKLEDSAMYFCASSVTGIPSRMGYEQYFGPGTRLTVT.

The V gene is TRBV4-1, the J gene TRBJ1-2, with a tentative D call TRBD1 (5 bases). The CDR3 length is 18 residues. CDR1 MGHRA and CDR2 YSYEKL come from the germline V gene. V was trimmed by 2 bases and J by 2 bases, leaving 21 bases between them. DNA for the CDR3: TGCGCCAGCAGCCAACCCTACCAAGGCGCCAGGGTGAACTATGGCTACACCTTC. Protein product: CASSQPYQGARVNYGYTF.

The rearrangement joins TRBV2 to TRBJ2-4; possible D gene TRBD1, 5 bases. The CDR3 is 15 amino acids. Germline CDR1 reads SNHLY; CDR2 reads FYNNEI. The V and J ends lost 6 bases and 8 bases respectively, with 20 bases between them. Written as DNA, the CDR3 is TGTGCCAGCAGCGCCCAGGGCCAGGTCTTAGACATTCAGTACTTC. It codes for CASSAQGQVLDIQYF.

The chain carries TRBV2 and TRBJ2-3; 7 bases line up with TRBD2. The germline CDR1 and CDR2 sequences are SNHLY and FYNNEI. This CDR3 contains 15 residues. V gave up 10 bases and J gave up 0 bases; unmatched junction bases: 10. The CDR3 protein is CANSPGGVSTDTQYF. The CDR3 nucleotides are TGTGCCAACAGCCCGGGAGGCGTTAGCACAGATACGCAGTATTTT. The whole variable domain, remainder taken from reference TRBV2 and TRBJ2-3, is EPEVTQTPSHQVTQMGQEVILRCVPISNHLYFYWYRQILGQKVEFLVSFYNNEISEKSEIFDDQFSVERPDGSNFTLKIRSTKLEDSAMYFCANSPGGVSTDTQYFGPGTRLTVL.

The chain uses TRBV5-4 and TRBJ2-1; D is possibly TRBD1 (6 bases). The CDR3 has 14 amino acids. V was trimmed by 0 bases and J by 6 bases, leaving 10 bases between them. In germline, CDR1 is SGHNT, CDR2 YYREEE (reference sequence). The DNA of the CDR3 is TGTGCCAGCAGCTTGGCAGGGGTGGTCAATGAGCAGTTCTTC. The encoded protein is CASSLAGVVNEQFF.

This chain connects TRBV2 to TRBJ1-2; 7 bases agree with TRBD1. CDR3 size: 13 residues. Per germline, CDR1 SNHLY and CDR2 FYNNEI. V lost 4 bases and J lost 3; bases outside the gene matches: 2. The CDR3 loop reads CASSGQGHYGYTF. The CDR3, as DNA: TGTGCCAGCAGTGGACAGGGACACTATGGCTACACCTTC.

This clone occurred once. V gene TRBV7-9 combines with J gene TRBJ2-3; 8 nucleotides match TRBD1. The germline V gene encodes CDR1 SEHNR and CDR2 FQNEAQ (reference sequence). V lost 4 bases, J lost 3 bases, and 9 bases stayed unmatched. The CDR3 is 16 amino acids. Written as DNA, the CDR3 is TGTGCCAGCAGCTCATTACAGGGGGAACGAACAGATACGCAGTATTTT. It specifies CASSSLQGERTDTQYF. The entire variable domain, with the rest obtained from reference TRBV7-9 and TRBJ2-3, is as follows: DTGVSQNPRHKITKRGQNVTFRCDPISEHNRLYWYRQTLGQGPEFLTYFQNEAQLEKSRLLSDRFSAERPKGSFSTLEIQRTEQGDSAMYLCASSSLQGERTDTQYFGPGTRLTVL.

The J gene is TRBJ2-2, the V gene TRBV5-1; 11 nucleotides match TRBD2. The J segment lost 6 bases and the V segment lost 0 bases, leaving 4 bases of the junction unmatched. Per the germline V gene, CDR1 is SGHRS and CDR2 is YFSETQ. The CDR3 has 16 amino acids. The CDR3 sequence: CASSLGLAGRPGELFF. CDR3 DNA: TGCGCCAGCAGCTTGGGACTAGCGGGGAGACCCGGGGAGCTGTTTTTT.

This sequence joins TRBV7-8 and TRBJ1-2, with 8 bases lining up with TRBD1. This CDR3 is 14 amino acids long. CDR1 SGHVS and CDR2 FQNEAQ come from the germline V gene. Trimming at V came to 1 base and at J to 8 bases, leaving 6 bases not matched to a gene. CDR3 nucleotides: TGTGCCAGCAGCTTAGACAGGGGGTATAGAGGCTACACCTTC. Residues: CASSLDRGYRGYTF.

V gene TRBV27 combines with J gene TRBJ2-1; TRBD2 aligns across 7 bases. Per the germline V gene, CDR1 is MNHEY and CDR2 is SMNVEV (reference sequence). This CDR3 has 10 residues. Trimming cost V 8 bases and J 14 bases; bases outside gene matches: 6. The chain's CDR3 is CASGEGSKFF. CDR3 in DNA: TGTGCCAGCGGGGAGGGGAGTAAGTTCTTC.

This clone showed up many times. V gene TRBV27 combines with J gene TRBJ1-1, with D perhaps TRBD1 (6 bases). V lost 6 bases and J lost 1, with 18 bases in between. CDR1 is MNHEY and CDR2 is SMNVEV in the germline V gene (reference sequence). This CDR3 region has 16 residues. Here the CDR3 DNA reads TGTGCCAGCAGGAACCCAGGGAGGGGGGCGAACACTGAAGCTTTCTTT. This translates into CASRNPGRGANTEAFF.

This chain connects TRBV28 to TRBJ1-1; 9 nucleotides line up with TRBD1. The CDR3 has 15 amino acids. Germline V gene data show CDR1 as MDHEN and CDR2 as SYDVKM. With V trimmed by 4 bases and J by 4 bases, 7 bases remained unmatched. CDR3 sequence reads: CASSSTGGLVTEAFF. CDR3 DNA: TGTGCCAGCAGTTCGACAGGGGGGTTAGTCACTGAAGCTTTCTTT.

The rearrangement uses TRBV19 and TRBJ2-7, with D unclear. The V gene lost 2 bases and the J gene lost 0 bases, with 11 bases spanning the gap. CDR1 LNHDA and CDR2 SQIVND come from the germline V gene (reference sequence). CDR3 size: 15 residues. The CDR3 DNA sequence: TGTGCCAGTAGTATACGAGGCGAGATCTCCTACGAGCAGTACTTC. Protein: CASSIRGEISYEQYF.

The chain is built from TRBV5-1 and TRBJ2-7; 8 bases are a match to TRBD1. V lost 1 base to trimming and J lost 3 bases; unmatched junction nucleotides: 9. Germline CDR1 reads SGHRS; CDR2 reads YFSETQ. The length of the CDR3 is 16 residues. The CDR3 nucleotides are TGCGCCAGCAGCTTGTTCTCCTCGGGACAGGTCTACGAGCAGTACTTC. Translating it yields CASSLFSSGQVYEQYF.

The rearrangement links TRBV6-5 to TRBJ1-1; TRBD1 matches at 9 bases. This CDR3 region has 14 residues. Germline assignment: CDR1 MNHEY and CDR2 SVGAGI. Trimming took 5 bases from V and 4 from J; bases not matched to a gene: 5. CDR3 region: CASSRGQGTTEAFF. The CDR3, as DNA: TGTGCCAGCAGTCGGGGACAGGGAACCACTGAAGCTTTCTTT.